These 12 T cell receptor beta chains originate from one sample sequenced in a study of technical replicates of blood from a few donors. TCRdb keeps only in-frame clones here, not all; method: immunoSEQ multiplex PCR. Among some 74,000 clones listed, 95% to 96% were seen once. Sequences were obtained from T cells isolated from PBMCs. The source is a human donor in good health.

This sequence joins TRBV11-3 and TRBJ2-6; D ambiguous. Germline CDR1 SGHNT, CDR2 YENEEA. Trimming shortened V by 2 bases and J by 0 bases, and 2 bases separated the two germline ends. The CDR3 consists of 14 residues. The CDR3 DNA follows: TGTGCCAGCAGCTTACGCTCTGGGGCCAACGTCCTGACTTTC. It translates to CASSLRSGANVLTF. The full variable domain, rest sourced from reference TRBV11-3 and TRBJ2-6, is EAGVVQSPRYKIIEKKQPVAFWCNPISGHNTLYWYLQNLGQGPELLIRYENEEAVDDSQLPKDRFSAERLKGVDSTLKIQPAELGDSAVYLCASSLRSGANVLTFGAGSRLTVL.

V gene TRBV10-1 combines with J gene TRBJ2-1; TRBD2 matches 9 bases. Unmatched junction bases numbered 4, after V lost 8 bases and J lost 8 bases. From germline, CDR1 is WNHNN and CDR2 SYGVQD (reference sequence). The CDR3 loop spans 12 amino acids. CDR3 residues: CASAGGPDEQFF. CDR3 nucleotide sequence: TGCGCCAGCGCGGGAGGGCCTGATGAGCAGTTCTTC.

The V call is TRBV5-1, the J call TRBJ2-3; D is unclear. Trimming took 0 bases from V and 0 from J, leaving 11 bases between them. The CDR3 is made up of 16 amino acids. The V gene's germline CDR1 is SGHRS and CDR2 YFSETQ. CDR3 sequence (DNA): TGCGCCAGCAGCTTGGGAAGAGGCGGAAGCACAGATACGCAGTATTTT. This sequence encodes CASSLGRGGSTDTQYF.

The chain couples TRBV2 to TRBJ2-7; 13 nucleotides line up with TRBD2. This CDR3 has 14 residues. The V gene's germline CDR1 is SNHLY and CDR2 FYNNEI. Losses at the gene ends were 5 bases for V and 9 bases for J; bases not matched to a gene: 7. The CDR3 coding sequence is TGTGCCAGCAGTAAGGGACTAGCGGGAAGGGTGCAGTACTTC. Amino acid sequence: CASSKGLAGRVQYF.

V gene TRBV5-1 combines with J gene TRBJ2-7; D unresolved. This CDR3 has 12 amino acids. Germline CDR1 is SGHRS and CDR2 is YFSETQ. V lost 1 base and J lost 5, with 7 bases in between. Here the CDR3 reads CASSLFPDEQYF. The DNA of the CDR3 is TGCGCCAGCAGCTTGTTTCCTGACGAGCAGTACTTC. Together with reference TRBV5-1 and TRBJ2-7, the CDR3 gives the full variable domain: KAGVTQTPRYLIKTRGQQVTLSCSPISGHRSVSWYQQTPGQGLQFLFEYFSETQRNKGNFPGRFSGRQFSNSRSEMNVSTLELGDSALYLCASSLFPDEQYFGPGTRLTVT.

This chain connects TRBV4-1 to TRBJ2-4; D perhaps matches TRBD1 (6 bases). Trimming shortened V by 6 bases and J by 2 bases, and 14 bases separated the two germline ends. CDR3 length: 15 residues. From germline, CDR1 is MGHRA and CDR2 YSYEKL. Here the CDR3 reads CASRPYRASKNIQYF. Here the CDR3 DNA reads TGCGCCAGCAGACCTTACAGGGCATCCAAAAACATTCAGTACTTC.

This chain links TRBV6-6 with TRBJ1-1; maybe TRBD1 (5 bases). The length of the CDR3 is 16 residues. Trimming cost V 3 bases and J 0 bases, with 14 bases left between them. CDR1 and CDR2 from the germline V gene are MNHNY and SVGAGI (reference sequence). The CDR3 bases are TGTGCCAGCAGTTATTCGGGGGATGTCATGAACACTGAAGCTTTCTTT. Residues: CASSYSGDVMNTEAFF.

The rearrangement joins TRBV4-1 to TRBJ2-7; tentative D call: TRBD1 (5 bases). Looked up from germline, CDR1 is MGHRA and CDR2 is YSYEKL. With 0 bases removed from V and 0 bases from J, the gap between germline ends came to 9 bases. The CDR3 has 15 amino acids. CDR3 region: CASSQDLRDSYEQYF. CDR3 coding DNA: TGCGCCAGCAGCCAAGACCTCAGGGACTCCTACGAGCAGTACTTC.

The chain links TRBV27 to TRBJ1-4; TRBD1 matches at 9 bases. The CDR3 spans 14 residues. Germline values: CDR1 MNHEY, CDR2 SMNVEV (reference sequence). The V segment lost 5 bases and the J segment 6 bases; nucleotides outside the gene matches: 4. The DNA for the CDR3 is TGTGCCAGCAGTGACAGGGGGAGGTATGAAAAACTGTTTTTT. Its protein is CASSDRGRYEKLFF.

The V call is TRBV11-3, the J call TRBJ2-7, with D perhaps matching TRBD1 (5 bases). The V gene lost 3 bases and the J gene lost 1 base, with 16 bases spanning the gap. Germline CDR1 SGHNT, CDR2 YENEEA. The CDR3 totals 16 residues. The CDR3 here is CASSLPVWGASYEQYF. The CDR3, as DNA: TGTGCCAGCAGCTTGCCCGTGTGGGGCGCATCCTACGAGCAGTACTTC.

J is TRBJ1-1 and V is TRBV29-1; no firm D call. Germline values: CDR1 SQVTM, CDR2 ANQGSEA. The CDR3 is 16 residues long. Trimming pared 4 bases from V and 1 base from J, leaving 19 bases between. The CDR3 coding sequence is TGCAGCGTTGGAATTCTAGCGCACAGAGCGAACACTGAAGCTTTCTTT. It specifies CSVGILAHRANTEAFF.

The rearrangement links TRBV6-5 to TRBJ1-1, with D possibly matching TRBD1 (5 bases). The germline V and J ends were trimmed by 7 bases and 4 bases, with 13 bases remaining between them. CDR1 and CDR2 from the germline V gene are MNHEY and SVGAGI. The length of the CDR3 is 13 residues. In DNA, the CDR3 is TGTGCCAGCACAAACCAGGGTGGCACTGAAGCTTTCTTT. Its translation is CASTNQGGTEAFF.